This T cell receptor beta chain appears in the sequencing data of a study of blood T cell repertoires in COVID-19. The CDR3 has 15 residues. V lost 7 bases to trimming and J lost 6 bases; unmatched junction nucleotides: 11. Germline V CDR1 and CDR2: MNHEY, SVGAGI. Using immunoSEQ multiplex PCR, the repertoire was profiled, and TCRdb retains in-frame clones only, with some absent. The profile shows roughly 73,000 clones, over 75% of them singletons. The chain combines TRBV6-5 with TRBJ2-2, with 7 bases identical to TRBD1. The clonotype comes from a man aged 65 to 79 with active or convalescent COVID-19. Source material: peripheral blood. In nucleotides, the CDR3 is TGTGCCAGCACCACCGGACAGGTTTCGTCCGGGGAGCTGTTTTTT. Encoded protein: CASTTGQVSSGELFF.